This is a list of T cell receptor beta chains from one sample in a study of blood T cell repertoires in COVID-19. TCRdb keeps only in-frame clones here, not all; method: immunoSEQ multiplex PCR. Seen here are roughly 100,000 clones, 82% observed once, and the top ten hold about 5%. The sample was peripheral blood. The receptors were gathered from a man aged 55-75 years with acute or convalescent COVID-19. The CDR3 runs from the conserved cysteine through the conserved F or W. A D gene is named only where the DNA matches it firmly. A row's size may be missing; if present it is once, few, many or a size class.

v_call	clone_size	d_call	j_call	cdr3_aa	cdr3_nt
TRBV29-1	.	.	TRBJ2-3	CSARDFTDTQYF	TGCAGCGCCCGGGACTTCACAGATACGCAGTATTTT
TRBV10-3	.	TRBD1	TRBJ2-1	CAMGQGLYNEQFF	TGTGCCATGGGACAGGGACTCTACAATGAGCAGTTCTTC
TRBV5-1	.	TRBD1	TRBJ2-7	CASSTPGQTYEQYF	TGCGCCAGCAGCACTCCGGGACAGACCTACGAGCAGTACTTC
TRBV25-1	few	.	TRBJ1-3	CASSDPRGSGNTIYF	TGTGCCAGCAGTGACCCCAGGGGTTCTGGAAACACCATATATTTT
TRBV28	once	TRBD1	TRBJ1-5	CASRPRDRGSNQPQHF	TGTGCCAGTCGACCCCGGGACAGGGGGAGCAATCAGCCCCAGCATTTT
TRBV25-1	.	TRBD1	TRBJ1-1	CASSGQGRTEAFF	TGTGCCAGCAGTGGACAGGGGAGAACTGAAGCTTTCTTT
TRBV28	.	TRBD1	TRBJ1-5	CASSGLGTGSFNQPQHF	TGTGCCAGCAGTGGCCTCGGGACAGGGAGTTTCAATCAGCCCCAGCATTTT
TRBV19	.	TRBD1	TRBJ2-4	CATSETGGNIQYF	TGTGCCACCTCCGAGACAGGGGGAAACATTCAGTACTTC
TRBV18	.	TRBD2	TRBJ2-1	CASSAGDYNEQFF	TGTGCCAGCTCAGCGGGAGATTACAATGAGCAGTTCTTC
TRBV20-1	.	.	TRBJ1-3	CSASRGGNTIYF	TGCAGTGCTAGTCGGGGTGGAAACACCATATATTTT
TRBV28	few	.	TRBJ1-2	CASRQRAVYGYTF	TGTGCCAGCAGGCAGAGGGCGGTCTATGGCTACACCTTC
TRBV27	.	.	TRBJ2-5	CASRSRRVDETQYF	TGTGCCAGCCGTTCCCGGAGGGTTGACGAGACCCAGTACTTC
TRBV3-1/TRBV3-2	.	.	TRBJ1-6	CASSPTHTSYNSPLHF	TGTGCCAGCAGCCCTACTCATACCTCCTATAATTCACCCCTCCACTTT
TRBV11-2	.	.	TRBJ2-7	CASSSLTDSYEQYF	TGTGCCAGCAGCTCTTTGACTGATTCCTACGAGCAGTACTTC
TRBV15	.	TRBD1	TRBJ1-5	CATSRDRQGSGSQHF	TGTGCCACCAGCAGAGATAGACAGGGGTCGGGGTCCCAGCATTTT
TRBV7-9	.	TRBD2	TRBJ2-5	CASSPGVSGGTETQYF	TGTGCCAGCAGCCCCGGTGTTAGCGGGGGGACAGAGACCCAGTACTTC